The 4 T cell receptor beta chains reported below all come from one sample, sequenced in a study of T-cell memory formation after mild COVID-19. TCRdb reprocessed the 5' RACE reads via MiXCR and lists one record per CDR3 protein. The table shows about 150,000 distinct CDR3 sequences, with over 10% occurring only once. Sequences were obtained from PBMCs or a T cell subset sorted from them (not recorded which). The receptors shown here come from a young man who had mild COVID-19 (a few samples of this study predate the infection). Cell type and time point are not known.

This clonotype has a handful of counts. The chain recombines TRBV2 with TRBJ2-3; D gene uncertain. From germline, CDR1 is SNHLY and CDR2 FYNNEI. The V end lost 6 bases, the J end lost 2 bases, and 6 bases lay between the germline ends. This CDR3 is 12 amino acids long. CDR3: CASRPLTDTQYF. Here the CDR3 DNA reads TGTGCCAGCAGGCCCCTCACAGATACGCAGTATTTT. The variable domain in full, with the rest retrieved from reference TRBV2 and TRBJ2-3, is EPEVTQTPSHQVTQMGQEVILRCVPISNHLYFYWYRQILGQKVEFLVSFYNNEISEKSEIFDDQFSVERPDGSNFTLKIRSTKLEDSAMYFCASRPLTDTQYFGPGTRLTVL.

A few counts support this clonotype. This chain connects TRBV7-8 to TRBJ1-2; D gene unclear. The germline CDR1 and CDR2 sequences are SGHVS and FQNEAQ. The CDR3 extends over 13 amino acids. Trimming took off 5 bases at V and 4 bases at J, with 11 bases between the two ends. CDR3 bases: TGTGCCAGCAGCGAACAGAGAACCTATGGCTACACCTTC. The encoded protein is CASSEQRTYGYTF. Complete variable domain (other parts from reference TRBV7-8 and TRBJ1-2): GAGVSQSPRYKVAKRGQDVALRCDPISGHVSLFWYQQALGQGPEFLTYFQNEAQLDKSGLPSDRFFAERPEGSVSTLKIQRTQQEDSAVYLCASSEQRTYGYTFGSGTRLTVV.

This clonotype occurred a few times. The V and J genes are TRBV4-2 and TRBJ2-4; 7 bases are a match to TRBD2. The CDR3 extends over 17 amino acids. V was clipped by 0 bases and J by 2 bases; unmatched bases: 7. The germline CDR1 and CDR2 sequences are LGHNA and YNFKEQ. As DNA, the CDR3 is TGTGCCAGCAGCCAAGAAGGAAGCGGGGCAACCAAAAACATTCAGTACTTC. Protein: CASSQEGSGATKNIQYF.

The rearrangement joins TRBV18 to TRBJ1-2; 9 positions match TRBD1. CDR3 size: 15 residues. CDR1 and CDR2 from the germline V gene are KGHSH and LQKENI. J lost 6 bases, V lost 0 bases, and 5 bases had no gene match. This CDR3 is CASSPPSDRGDGYTF. The CDR3 coding sequence is TGTGCCAGCTCACCACCTTCAGACAGGGGGGATGGCTACACCTTC.